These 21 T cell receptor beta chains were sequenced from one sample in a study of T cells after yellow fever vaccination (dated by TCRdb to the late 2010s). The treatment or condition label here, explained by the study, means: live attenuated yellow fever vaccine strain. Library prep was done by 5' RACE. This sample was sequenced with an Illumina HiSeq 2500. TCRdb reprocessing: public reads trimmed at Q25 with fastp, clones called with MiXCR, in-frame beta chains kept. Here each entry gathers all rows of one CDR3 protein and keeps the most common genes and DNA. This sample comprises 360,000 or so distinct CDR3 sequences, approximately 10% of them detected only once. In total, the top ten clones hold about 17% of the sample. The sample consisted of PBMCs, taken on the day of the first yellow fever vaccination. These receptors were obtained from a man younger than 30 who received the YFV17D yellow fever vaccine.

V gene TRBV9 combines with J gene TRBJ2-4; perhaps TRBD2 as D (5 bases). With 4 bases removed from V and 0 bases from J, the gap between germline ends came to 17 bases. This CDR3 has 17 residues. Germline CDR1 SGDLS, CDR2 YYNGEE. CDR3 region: CASSPRTEGLAKNIQYF. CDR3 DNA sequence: TGTGCCAGCAGCCCTCGGACGGAAGGACTAGCCAAAAACATTCAGTACTTC. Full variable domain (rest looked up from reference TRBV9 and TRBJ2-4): DSGVTQTPKHLITATGQRVTLRCSPRSGDLSVYWYQQSLDQGLQFLIQYYNGEERAKGNILERFSAQQFPDLHSELNLSSLELGDSALYFCASSPRTEGLAKNIQYFGAGTRLSVL.

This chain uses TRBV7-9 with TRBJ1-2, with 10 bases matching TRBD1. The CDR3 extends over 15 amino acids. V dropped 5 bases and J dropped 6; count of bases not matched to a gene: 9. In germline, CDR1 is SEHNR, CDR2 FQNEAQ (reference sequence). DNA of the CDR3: TGTGCCAGCAGCCCCTGGGGGACAGGGGATCATGGCTACACCTTC. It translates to CASSPWGTGDHGYTF.

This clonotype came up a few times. This chain's CDR3 is CASSLWGQGDSYSYEQYF. DNA of the CDR3: TGTGCCAGCAGCTTATGGGGACAGGGTGATTCATACTCCTACGAGCAGTACTTC. The chain combines TRBV11-3 with TRBJ2-7; 9 bases agree with TRBD1. Germline CDR1 reads SGHNT; CDR2 reads YENEEA. This CDR3 region has 18 residues. With V trimmed by 2 bases and J by 0 bases, 11 bases remained unmatched.

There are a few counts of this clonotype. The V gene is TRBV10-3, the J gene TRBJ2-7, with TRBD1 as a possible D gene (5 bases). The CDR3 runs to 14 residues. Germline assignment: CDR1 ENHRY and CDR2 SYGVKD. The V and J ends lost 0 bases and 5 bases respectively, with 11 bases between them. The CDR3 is CAISESGARNEQYF. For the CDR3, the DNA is TGTGCCATCAGTGAGTCAGGGGCGCGGAACGAGCAGTACTTC.

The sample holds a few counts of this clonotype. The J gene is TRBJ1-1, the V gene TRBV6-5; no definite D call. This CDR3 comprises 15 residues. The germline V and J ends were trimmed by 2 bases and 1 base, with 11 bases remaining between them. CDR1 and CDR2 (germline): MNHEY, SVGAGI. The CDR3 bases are TGTGCCAGCAGTTACCGGCCTAGAGGGAACACTGAAGCTTTCTTT. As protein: CASSYRPRGNTEAFF.

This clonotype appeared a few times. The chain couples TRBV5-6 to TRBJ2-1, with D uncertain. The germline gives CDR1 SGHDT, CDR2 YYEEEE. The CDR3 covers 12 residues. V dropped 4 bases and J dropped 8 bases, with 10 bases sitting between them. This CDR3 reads CASSPGSHEQFF. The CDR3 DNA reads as TGTGCCAGCAGCCCGGGTTCCCATGAGCAGTTCTTC.

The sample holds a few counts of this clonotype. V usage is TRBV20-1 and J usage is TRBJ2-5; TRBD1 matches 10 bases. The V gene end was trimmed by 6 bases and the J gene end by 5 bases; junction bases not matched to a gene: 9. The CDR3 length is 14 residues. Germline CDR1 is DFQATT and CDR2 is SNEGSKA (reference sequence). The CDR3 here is CSATWDRGGETQYF. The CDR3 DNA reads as TGCAGTGCCACATGGGACAGGGGAGGCGAGACCCAGTACTTC.

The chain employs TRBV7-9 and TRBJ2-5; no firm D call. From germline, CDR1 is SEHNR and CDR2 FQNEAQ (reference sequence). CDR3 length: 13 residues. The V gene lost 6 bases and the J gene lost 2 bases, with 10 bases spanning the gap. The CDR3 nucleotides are TGTGCCAGCAGAAGCGCAGTTCAAGAGACCCAGTACTTC. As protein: CASRSAVQETQYF.

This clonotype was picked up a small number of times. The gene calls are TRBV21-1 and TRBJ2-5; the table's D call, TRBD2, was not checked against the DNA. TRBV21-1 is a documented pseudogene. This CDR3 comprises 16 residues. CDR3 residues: CASSALPLAVQETQYF. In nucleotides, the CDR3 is TGTGCCAGCAGCGCCCTCCCCCTAGCGGTACAAGAGACCCAGTACTTC.

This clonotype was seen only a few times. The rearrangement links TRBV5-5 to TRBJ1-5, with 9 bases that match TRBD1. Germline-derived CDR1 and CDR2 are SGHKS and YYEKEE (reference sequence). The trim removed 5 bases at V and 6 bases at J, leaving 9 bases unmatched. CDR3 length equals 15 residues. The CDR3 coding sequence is TGTGCCAGCAGGGAGGGGACAGGGAGAGGTCAGCCCCAGCATTTT. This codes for CASREGTGRGQPQHF.

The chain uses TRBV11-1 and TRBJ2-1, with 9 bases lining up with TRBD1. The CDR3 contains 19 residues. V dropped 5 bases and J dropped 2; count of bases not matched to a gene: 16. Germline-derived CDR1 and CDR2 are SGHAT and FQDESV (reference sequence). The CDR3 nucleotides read TGTGCCAGCAGCCGAGGAGAAAATCCGGGACAGGGAGCCTACAATGAGCAGTTCTTC. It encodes CASSRGENPGQGAYNEQFF.

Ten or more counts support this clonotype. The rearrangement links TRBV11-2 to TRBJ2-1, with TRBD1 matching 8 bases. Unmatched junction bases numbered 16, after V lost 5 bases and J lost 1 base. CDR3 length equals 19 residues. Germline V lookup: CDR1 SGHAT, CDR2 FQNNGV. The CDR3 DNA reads TGTGCCAGCAGCGGACGGGACAGGAGAATCTCCCTTTCCTACAATGAGCAGTTCTTC. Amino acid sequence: CASSGRDRRISLSYNEQFF.

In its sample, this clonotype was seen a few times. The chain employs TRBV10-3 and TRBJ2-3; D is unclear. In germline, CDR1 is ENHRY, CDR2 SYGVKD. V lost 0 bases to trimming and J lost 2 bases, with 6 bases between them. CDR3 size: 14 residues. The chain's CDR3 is CAISESGYTDTQYF. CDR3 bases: TGTGCCATCAGTGAGTCAGGATACACAGATACGCAGTATTTT.

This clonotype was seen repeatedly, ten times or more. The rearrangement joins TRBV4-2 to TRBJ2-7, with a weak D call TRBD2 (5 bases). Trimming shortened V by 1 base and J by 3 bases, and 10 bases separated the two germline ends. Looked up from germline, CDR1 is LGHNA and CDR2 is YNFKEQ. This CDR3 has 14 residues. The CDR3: CASSQVAGNYEQYF. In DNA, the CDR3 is TGTGCCAGCAGCCAAGTCGCGGGTAACTACGAGCAGTACTTC.

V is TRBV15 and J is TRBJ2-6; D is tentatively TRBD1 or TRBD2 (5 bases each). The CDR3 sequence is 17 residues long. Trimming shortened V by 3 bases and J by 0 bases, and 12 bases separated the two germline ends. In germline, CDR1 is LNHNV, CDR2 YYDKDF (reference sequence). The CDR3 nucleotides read TGTGCCACCAGCAGGCCCCGGGGCTTCTCTGGGGCCAACGTCCTGACTTTC. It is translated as CATSRPRGFSGANVLTF.

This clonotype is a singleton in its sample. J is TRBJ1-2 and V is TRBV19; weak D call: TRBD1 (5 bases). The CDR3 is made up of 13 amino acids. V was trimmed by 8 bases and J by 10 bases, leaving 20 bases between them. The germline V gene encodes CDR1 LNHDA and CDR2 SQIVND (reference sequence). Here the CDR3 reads CASARQGMSAYTF. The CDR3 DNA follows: TGTGCCAGTGCCCGGCAGGGTATGAGTGCCTACACCTTC.

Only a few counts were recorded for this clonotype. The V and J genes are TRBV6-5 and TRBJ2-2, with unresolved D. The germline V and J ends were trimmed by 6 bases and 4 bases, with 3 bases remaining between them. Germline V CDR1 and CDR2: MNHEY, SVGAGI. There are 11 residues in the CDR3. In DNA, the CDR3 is TGTGCCAGCAGATTCACCGGGGAGCTGTTTTTT. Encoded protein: CASRFTGELFF.

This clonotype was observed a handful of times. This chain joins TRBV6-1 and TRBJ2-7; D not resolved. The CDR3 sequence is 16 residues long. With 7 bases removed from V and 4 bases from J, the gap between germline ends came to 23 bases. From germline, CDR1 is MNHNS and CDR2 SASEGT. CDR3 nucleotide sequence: TGTGCCAGCAACAAAATATCTGGGAAATTGAAGTACGAGCAGTACTTC. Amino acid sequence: CASNKISGKLKYEQYF.

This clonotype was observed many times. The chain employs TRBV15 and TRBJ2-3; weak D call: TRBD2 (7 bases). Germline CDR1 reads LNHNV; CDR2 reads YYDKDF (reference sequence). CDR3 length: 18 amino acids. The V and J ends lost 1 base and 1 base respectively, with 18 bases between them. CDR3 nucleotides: TGTGCCACCAGCAGAGTACGGGGGGCGCCGGACGGCACAGATACGCAGTATTTT. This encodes CATSRVRGAPDGTDTQYF. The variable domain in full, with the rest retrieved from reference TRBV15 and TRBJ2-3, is DAMVIQNPRYQVTQFGKPVTLSCSQTLNHNVMYWYQQKSSQAPKLLFHYYDKDFNNEADTPDNFQSRRPNTSFCFLDIRSPGLGDTAMYLCATSRVRGAPDGTDTQYFGPGTRLTVL.

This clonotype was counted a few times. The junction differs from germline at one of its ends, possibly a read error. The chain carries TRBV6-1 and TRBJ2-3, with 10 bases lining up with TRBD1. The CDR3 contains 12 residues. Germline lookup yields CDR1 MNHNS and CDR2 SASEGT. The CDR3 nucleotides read TGTGCCAGCAGTGAACTCTGGGGACAGGGGTACTTT. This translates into CASSELWGQGYF.

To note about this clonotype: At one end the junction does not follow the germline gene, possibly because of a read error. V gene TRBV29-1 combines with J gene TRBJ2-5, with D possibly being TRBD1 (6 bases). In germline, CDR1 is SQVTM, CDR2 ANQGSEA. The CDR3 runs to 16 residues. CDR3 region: CSVTYSRDTHQEAQYF. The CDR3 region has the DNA TGCAGCGTTACCTACTCGAGGGACACCCACCAAGAGGCCCAGTACTTC.